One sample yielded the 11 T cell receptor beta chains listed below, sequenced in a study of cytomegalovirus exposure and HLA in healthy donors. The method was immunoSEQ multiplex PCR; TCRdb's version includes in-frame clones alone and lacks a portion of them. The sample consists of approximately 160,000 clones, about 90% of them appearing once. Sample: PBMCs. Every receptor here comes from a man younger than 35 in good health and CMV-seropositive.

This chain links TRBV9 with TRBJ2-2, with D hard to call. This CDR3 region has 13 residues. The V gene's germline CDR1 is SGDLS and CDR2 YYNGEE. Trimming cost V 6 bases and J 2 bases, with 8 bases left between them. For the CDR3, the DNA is TGTGCCAGCAACTCTCCAAACACCGGGGAGCTGTTTTTT. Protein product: CASNSPNTGELFF. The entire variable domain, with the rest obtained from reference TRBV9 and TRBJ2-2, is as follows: DSGVTQTPKHLITATGQRVTLRCSPRSGDLSVYWYQQSLDQGLQFLIQYYNGEERAKGNILERFSAQQFPDLHSELNLSSLELGDSALYFCASNSPNTGELFFGEGSRLTVL.

Here the CDR3 DNA reads TGCGCCAGCAGCCAAGGAATGCTAGCGGTCCCCTACAATGAGCAGTTCTTC. This encodes CASSQGMLAVPYNEQFF. V and J are TRBV4-1 and TRBJ2-1; 7 bases align to TRBD2. V gave up 1 base and J gave up 2 bases; unmatched junction bases: 8. The CDR3 sequence is 17 residues long. CDR1 and CDR2 from the germline V gene are MGHRA and YSYEKL.

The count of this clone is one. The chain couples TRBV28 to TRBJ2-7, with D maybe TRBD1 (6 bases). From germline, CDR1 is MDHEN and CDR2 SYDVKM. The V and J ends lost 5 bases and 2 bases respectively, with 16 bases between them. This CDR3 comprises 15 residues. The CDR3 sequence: CASSPSYRATYEQYF. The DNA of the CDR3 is TGTGCCAGCAGTCCCTCCTACAGGGCTACCTACGAGCAGTACTTC.

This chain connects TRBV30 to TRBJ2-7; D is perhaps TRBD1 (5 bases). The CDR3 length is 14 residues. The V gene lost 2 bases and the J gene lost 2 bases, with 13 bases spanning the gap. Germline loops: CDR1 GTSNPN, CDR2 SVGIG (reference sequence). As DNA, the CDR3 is TGTGCCTGGAGTACGCCCAGGGATGCCTACGAGCAGTACTTC. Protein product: CAWSTPRDAYEQYF.

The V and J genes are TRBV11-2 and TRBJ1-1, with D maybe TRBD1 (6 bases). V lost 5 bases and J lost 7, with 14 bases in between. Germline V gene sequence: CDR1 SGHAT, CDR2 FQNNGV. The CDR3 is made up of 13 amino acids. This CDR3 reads CASSRRRDIEAFF. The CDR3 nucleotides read TGTGCCAGCAGCCGACGACGGGACATTGAAGCTTTCTTT.

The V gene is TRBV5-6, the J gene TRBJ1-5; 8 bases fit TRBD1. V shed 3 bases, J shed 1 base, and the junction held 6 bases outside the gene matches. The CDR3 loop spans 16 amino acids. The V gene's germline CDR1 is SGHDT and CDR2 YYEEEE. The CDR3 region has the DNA TGTGCCAGCAGCTCACAGGGGGTAACGAGCAATCAGCCCCAGCATTTT. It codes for CASSSQGVTSNQPQHF.

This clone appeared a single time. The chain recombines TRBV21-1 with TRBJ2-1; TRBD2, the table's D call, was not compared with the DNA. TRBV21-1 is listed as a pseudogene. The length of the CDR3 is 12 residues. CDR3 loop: CASSTEREEQFF. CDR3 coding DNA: TGTGCCAGCAGCACTGAGCGGGAGGAGCAGTTCTTC.

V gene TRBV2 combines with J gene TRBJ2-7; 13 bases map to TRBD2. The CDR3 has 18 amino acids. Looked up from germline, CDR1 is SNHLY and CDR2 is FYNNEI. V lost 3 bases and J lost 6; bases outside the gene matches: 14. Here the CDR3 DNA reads TGTGCCAGCAGTGACCCAGGGACTAGCGGGAAGCGCGGTCGCGAGCAGTACTTC. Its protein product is CASSDPGTSGKRGREQYF.

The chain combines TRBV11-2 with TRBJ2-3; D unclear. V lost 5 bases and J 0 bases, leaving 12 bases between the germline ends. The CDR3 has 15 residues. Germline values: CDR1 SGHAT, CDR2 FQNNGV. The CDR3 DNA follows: TGTGCCAGCAGCCCACCATTGAGTAGCACAGATACGCAGTATTTT. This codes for CASSPPLSSTDTQYF.

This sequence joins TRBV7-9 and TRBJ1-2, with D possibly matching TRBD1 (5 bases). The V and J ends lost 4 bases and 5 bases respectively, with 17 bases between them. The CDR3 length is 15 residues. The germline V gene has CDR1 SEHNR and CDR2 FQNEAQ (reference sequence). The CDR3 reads CASSWDQGLSYGYTF. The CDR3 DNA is TGTGCCAGCAGCTGGGACCAGGGACTCTCTTATGGCTACACCTTC.

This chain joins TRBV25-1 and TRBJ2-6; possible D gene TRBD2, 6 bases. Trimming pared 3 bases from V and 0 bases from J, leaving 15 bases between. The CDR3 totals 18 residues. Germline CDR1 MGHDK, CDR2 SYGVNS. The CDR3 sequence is CASSEKQGLFSGANVLTF. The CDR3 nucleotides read TGTGCCAGCAGTGAGAAGCAGGGACTCTTCTCTGGGGCCAACGTCCTGACTTTC.